One sample yielded the 3 T cell receptor beta chains listed below, sequenced in a study of blood T cell repertoires in COVID-19. This table comes from immunoSEQ multiplex PCR, and its TCRdb copy is limited to in-frame clones, with some not included. The table records roughly 18,000 clones, 88% of them present only once. Sequenced input: peripheral blood. The origin of the receptors is a man in his forties with active COVID-19.

This chain links TRBV6-7 with TRBJ2-3, with D perhaps matching TRBD2 (6 bases). TRBV6-7 falls under the ORF class, with uncertain function. There are 16 residues in the CDR3. The V and J ends lost 11 bases and 6 bases respectively, with 27 bases between them. CDR3: CARVRGAGGGMDTQYF. The CDR3 coding sequence is TGTGCCCGCGTCAGAGGAGCGGGTGGGGGGATGGATACGCAGTATTTT.

The chain employs TRBV6-5 and TRBJ1-5, with D perhaps matching TRBD1 (5 bases). V lost 4 bases, J lost 8 bases, and 12 bases lay in between. From germline, CDR1 is MNHEY and CDR2 SVGAGI. The CDR3 has 13 residues. The CDR3 here is CASSSGGVEPQHF. CDR3 in DNA: TGTGCCAGCAGTTCGGGGGGGGTCGAGCCCCAGCATTTT.

The gene calls are TRBV3-1 (or the pseudogene TRBV3-2) and TRBJ2-5, with TRBD2 matching 14 bases. With V trimmed by 7 bases and J by 3 bases, 7 bases remained unmatched. There are 16 residues in the CDR3. Germline V gives CDR1 LGHDT, CDR2 YNNKEL (reference sequence). The CDR3 DNA is TGTGCCAGCAAGGGGACTAGCGGGAGTAGGAAAGAGACCCAGTACTTC. This translates into CASKGTSGSRKETQYF.